This T cell receptor beta chain was profiled in a study of PD-1 and CTLA-4 blockade in melanoma. Generated by immunoSEQ multiplex PCR, the TCRdb table keeps only in-frame clones and is missing some. The repertoire holds fewer than 7,500 clones, with about four fifths as singletons. Trimming shortened V by 3 bases and J by 2 bases, and 7 bases separated the two germline ends. The CDR3 sequence is 13 residues long. From germline, CDR1 is SGHNT and CDR2 YENEEA. This chain joins TRBV11-3 and TRBJ1-2, with unresolved D. This receptor was taken from a human donor with melanoma. The starting material was CD8+ T cells from peripheral blood, obtained before anti-PD-1 treatment. DNA of the CDR3: TGTGCCAGCAGCTTGAGTGGGAACTATGGCTACACCTTC. It is translated as CASSLSGNYGYTF.